This is a list of T cell receptor beta chains from one sample in a study of radiation and T cells in renal cell carcinoma. Here immunoSEQ multiplex PCR was the method, and the copy in TCRdb shows in-frame clones only, minus some. This table holds 140,000 to 150,000 clones, about 88% found once. The specimen was blood, collected from a patient whose treatment included radiotherapy and nephrectomy. The source is a woman aged 70 to 79 with renal cell carcinoma. Each CDR3 is given with its conserved first and last residue. A D gene is named only where the DNA matches it firmly. Part of the rows lack a size; the others show once, few, many or a class for expanded clones.

D gene: .
V gene: TRBV7-2
J gene: TRBJ2-5
clone size: .
CDR3 DNA: TGTGCCAGCAGCTTAGATATTAGCACCCAAGAGACCCAGTACTTC
CDR3 protein: CASSLDISTQETQYF

D gene: .
V gene: TRBV19
J gene: TRBJ1-1
clone size: .
CDR3 DNA: TGTGCCAGTAGTACTTTCACTGAAGCTTTCTTT
CDR3 protein: CASSTFTEAFF

D gene: .
V gene: TRBV7-9
J gene: TRBJ1-2
clone size: .
CDR3 DNA: TGTGCCAGCAGCCTGACAGGTTCACATGGCTACACCTTC
CDR3 protein: CASSLTGSHGYTF

D gene: .
V gene: TRBV19
J gene: TRBJ1-3
clone size: .
CDR3 DNA: TGTGCCAGTAGCCCCCCCTGGGCGAGCTCTGGAAACACCATATATTTT
CDR3 protein: CASSPPWASSGNTIYF

D gene: .
V gene: TRBV15
J gene: TRBJ2-1
clone size: .
CDR3 DNA: TGTGCCACCAGCAGAGACCACTCCCTGGGGAGATCCTACAATGAGCAGTTCTTC
CDR3 protein: CATSRDHSLGRSYNEQFF

D gene: TRBD2
V gene: TRBV6-1
J gene: TRBJ2-1
clone size: .
CDR3 DNA: TGTGCCAGCTGCCTGGCTAGCGGACCCCTTTGTGAGCAGTTCTTC
CDR3 protein: CASCLASGPLCEQFF

D gene: .
V gene: TRBV11-3
J gene: TRBJ2-2
clone size: .
CDR3 DNA: TGTGCCAGCAGCTTGGGCCTATGGGGATCGAACACCGGGGAGCTGTTTTTT
CDR3 protein: CASSLGLWGSNTGELFF

D gene: TRBD1
V gene: TRBV6-1
J gene: TRBJ1-4
clone size: .
CDR3 DNA: TGTGCCAGCAGTGTGCAGGGGGCGCGGGAAAAACTGTTTTTT
CDR3 protein: CASSVQGAREKLFF

D gene: TRBD2
V gene: TRBV19
J gene: TRBJ2-7
clone size: .
CDR3 DNA: TGTGCCAGTAGTGCAGACGGGGAGGGCGAGCAGTACTTC
CDR3 protein: CASSADGEGEQYF

D gene: TRBD1
V gene: TRBV19
J gene: TRBJ1-6
clone size: .
CDR3 DNA: TGTGCCAGTAGTACCCCCGGGACAGCCTATAATTCACCCCTCCACTTT
CDR3 protein: CASSTPGTAYNSPLHF

D gene: TRBD1
V gene: TRBV2
J gene: TRBJ2-4
clone size: .
CDR3 DNA: TGTGCCAGCAGTCTACAGGGGGCCAAAAACATTCAGTACTTC
CDR3 protein: CASSLQGAKNIQYF

D gene: .
V gene: TRBV4-2
J gene: TRBJ1-1
clone size: few
CDR3 DNA: TGTGCCAGCAGCCAAGTCCCCGACACTGAAGCTTTCTTT
CDR3 protein: CASSQVPDTEAFF

D gene: .
V gene: TRBV4-3
J gene: TRBJ2-5
clone size: .
CDR3 DNA: TGCGCCAGCAGCCAAGAGGCTTTCCGAGAGACCCAGTACTTC
CDR3 protein: CASSQEAFRETQYF

D gene: .
V gene: TRBV6-1
J gene: TRBJ1-1
clone size: once
CDR3 DNA: TGTGCCAGCACCGGAACCGGAATGAACACTGAAGCTTTCTTT
CDR3 protein: CASTGTGMNTEAFF

D gene: .
V gene: TRBV5-8
J gene: TRBJ1-5
clone size: .
CDR3 DNA: TGTGCCAGCAGCACTACGGCCCGGAATCAGCCCCAGCATTTT
CDR3 protein: CASSTTARNQPQHF

D gene: .
V gene: TRBV2
J gene: TRBJ2-6
clone size: .
CDR3 DNA: TGTGCCAGCAGTGTCGGGGGAAAATACTCTGGGGCCAACGTCCTGACTTTC
CDR3 protein: CASSVGGKYSGANVLTF

D gene: .
V gene: TRBV5-4
J gene: TRBJ2-4
clone size: .
CDR3 DNA: TGTGCCAGCAGCACGGGACAACTAGCCAAAAACATTCAGTACTTC
CDR3 protein: CASSTGQLAKNIQYF

D gene: .
V gene: TRBV7-8
J gene: TRBJ1-1
clone size: .
CDR3 DNA: TGTGCCAGCAGCTTAGCGTCGGGCCAGAACACTGAAGCTTTCTTT
CDR3 protein: CASSLASGQNTEAFF

D gene: TRBD2
V gene: TRBV9
J gene: TRBJ2-1
clone size: .
CDR3 DNA: TGTGCCAGCAGCGTTGGCCGGGGGGTCTACAATGAGCAGTTCTTC
CDR3 protein: CASSVGRGVYNEQFF

D gene: TRBD1
V gene: TRBV28
J gene: TRBJ1-1
clone size: .
CDR3 DNA: TGTGCCAGCAGTAAACTCGACAGGGTCGTTTCTGAAGCTTTCTTT
CDR3 protein: CASSKLDRVVSEAFF

D gene: .
V gene: TRBV5-1
J gene: TRBJ2-1
clone size: once
CDR3 DNA: TGCGCCAGCAGCCAGGGGGGCTACAATGAGCAGTTCTTC
CDR3 protein: CASSQGGYNEQFF

D gene: .
V gene: TRBV11-3
J gene: TRBJ2-1
clone size: once
CDR3 DNA: TGTGCCAGCAGCTTACATTCACGGGGCTACAATGAGCAGTTCTTC
CDR3 protein: CASSLHSRGYNEQFF

D gene: .
V gene: TRBV5-4
J gene: TRBJ1-2
clone size: .
CDR3 DNA: TGTGCCAGCAGCTTGGATGGAGGGGGGGCAGCCAACTATGGCTACACCTTC
CDR3 protein: CASSLDGGGAANYGYTF

D gene: TRBD1
V gene: TRBV15
J gene: TRBJ2-3
clone size: .
CDR3 DNA: TGTGCCACCAGCAGAGGCGGGACAGGGGGAATGGATACGCAGTATTTT
CDR3 protein: CATSRGGTGGMDTQYF

D gene: .
V gene: TRBV2
J gene: TRBJ2-7
clone size: .
CDR3 DNA: TGTGCCAGCAGTGATCCACGCCCGGATAGCTCCTACGAGCAGTACTTC
CDR3 protein: CASSDPRPDSSYEQYF

D gene: TRBD1
V gene: TRBV2
J gene: TRBJ2-1
clone size: .
CDR3 DNA: TGTGCCAGCATTTCGGGACAGCTTTTCTCCTACAATGAGCAGTTCTTC
CDR3 protein: CASISGQLFSYNEQFF

D gene: TRBD1
V gene: TRBV2
J gene: TRBJ2-7
clone size: .
CDR3 DNA: TGTGCCAGCAGTCAGGAGACAGGGGGAGGCTACGAGCAGTACTTC
CDR3 protein: CASSQETGGGYEQYF

D gene: TRBD1
V gene: TRBV18
J gene: TRBJ2-1
clone size: few
CDR3 DNA: TGTGCCAGCTCACTCTCCGGGACAGGGGTCCGTCGGGAGCAGTTCTTC
CDR3 protein: CASSLSGTGVRREQFF

D gene: .
V gene: TRBV30
J gene: TRBJ1-5
clone size: few
CDR3 DNA: TGTGCCTGGAGTAGGGACGGGACCAATCAGCCCCAGCATTTT
CDR3 protein: CAWSRDGTNQPQHF

D gene: TRBD2
V gene: TRBV19
J gene: TRBJ2-5
clone size: .
CDR3 DNA: TGTGCCAGTAGTTATAGACTAGCCATCCACCAAGAGACCCAGTACTTC
CDR3 protein: CASSYRLAIHQETQYF

D gene: .
V gene: TRBV5-1
J gene: TRBJ1-5
clone size: .
CDR3 DNA: TGCGCCAGCAGCACACAAAGCAATCAGCCCCAGCATTTT
CDR3 protein: CASSTQSNQPQHF

D gene: TRBD1
V gene: TRBV6-5
J gene: TRBJ1-4
clone size: .
CDR3 DNA: TGTGCCACTAGAGACAGGGGGAATGAAAAACTGTTTTTT
CDR3 protein: CATRDRGNEKLFF

D gene: TRBD1
V gene: TRBV28
J gene: TRBJ2-7
clone size: .
CDR3 DNA: TGTGCCAGCAGCCGTGACAGGGCCGAGCAGTACTTC
CDR3 protein: CASSRDRAEQYF

D gene: .
V gene: TRBV6-5
J gene: TRBJ1-1
clone size: .
CDR3 DNA: TGTGCCAGCAGCCCCACAGGAGGCACTGAAGCTTTCTTT
CDR3 protein: CASSPTGGTEAFF

D gene: .
V gene: TRBV30
J gene: TRBJ1-1
clone size: few
CDR3 DNA: TGTGCCTGGAATGATGTCACTGAAGCTTTCTTT
CDR3 protein: CAWNDVTEAFF

D gene: TRBD1
V gene: TRBV10-3
J gene: TRBJ2-2
clone size: .
CDR3 DNA: TGTGCCATCAGTGGGACAGGGGACACCGGGGAGCTGTTTTTT
CDR3 protein: CAISGTGDTGELFF

D gene: .
V gene: TRBV19
J gene: TRBJ2-4
clone size: .
CDR3 DNA: TGTGCCAGTAGTATCCAGGGTGTTTCCAAAAACATTCAGTACTTC
CDR3 protein: CASSIQGVSKNIQYF

D gene: TRBD1
V gene: TRBV6-1
J gene: TRBJ2-2
clone size: .
CDR3 DNA: TGTGCCAGCAGTGAAAGGGGGGGACAGGGGACCGGGGAGCTGTTTTTT
CDR3 protein: CASSERGGQGTGELFF

D gene: TRBD2
V gene: TRBV28
J gene: TRBJ2-5
clone size: .
CDR3 DNA: TGTGCCAGCAGTTTTGTCGGGGGAGGGGAGACCCAGTACTTC
CDR3 protein: CASSFVGGGETQYF

D gene: .
V gene: TRBV15
J gene: TRBJ1-1
clone size: once
CDR3 DNA: TGTGCCACCAGCGCCGAGGGGGGGCCCTTGAACACTGAAGCTTTCTTT
CDR3 protein: CATSAEGGPLNTEAFF

D gene: .
V gene: TRBV7-2
J gene: TRBJ2-5
clone size: .
CDR3 DNA: TGTGCCAGCAGCTTAGGCGGGCGACTTTGGGAGACCCAGTACTTC
CDR3 protein: CASSLGGRLWETQYF

D gene: .
V gene: TRBV27
J gene: TRBJ2-3
clone size: .
CDR3 DNA: TGTGCCAGCAGCCCCGACTACTCCACAGATACGCAGTATTTT
CDR3 protein: CASSPDYSTDTQYF

D gene: .
V gene: TRBV5-4
J gene: TRBJ2-5
clone size: .
CDR3 DNA: TGTGCCAGCAGCTTCCCCGGCGAGACCCAGTACTTC
CDR3 protein: CASSFPGETQYF